The 25 T cell receptor beta chains below all came from one sample that was sequenced in a study of glioma-infiltrating T cells. Amplification of TCR alpha and beta CDR3 regions from RNA used iRepertoire nested multiplex PCR. TCRdb reanalysed the multiplex PCR reads using MiXCR and keeps one entry per CDR3 protein. The sample includes 160,000 or so distinct CDR3 sequences, 43% seen only once; the top ten take around 4.9%. Sequencing was carried out using glioma tissue, nonneoplastic brain tissue, or PBMCs (not recorded which). Receptors originate from a human donor with low-grade glioma or glioblastoma, undergoing nonglioma brain surgery, or in good health (not recorded which).

This clonotype was observed many times. The J gene is TRBJ2-7, the V gene TRBV4-1, with D perhaps matching TRBD1 (6 bases). V lost 0 bases, J lost 3 bases, and 15 bases lay in between. This CDR3 comprises 16 residues. Germline-derived CDR1 and CDR2 are MGHRA and YSYEKL. CDR3 coding DNA: TGCGCCAGCAGCCAAGATGCAGGGGCCGCCGGCTACGAGCAGTACTTC. It translates to CASSQDAGAAGYEQYF.

Concerning this clonotype itself: A junction end diverges from the germline sequence, so it may reflect a read error. This chain joins TRBV6-1 and TRBJ2-5, with D tentatively TRBD1 or TRBD2 (5 bases each). Germline values: CDR1 MNHNS, CDR2 SASEGT. The CDR3 is 13 amino acids. CDR3 protein: CASSGIREGTEYF. CDR3 DNA: TGTGCCAGCAGCGGTATCCGTGAAGGGACCGAGTACTTC.

In this sample, this clonotype turned up a few times. The gene calls are TRBV18 and TRBJ1-1; unclear D gene. The germline CDR1 and CDR2 sequences are KGHSH and LQKENI. The V and J ends lost 3 bases and 2 bases respectively, with 7 bases between them. The CDR3 spans 13 residues. The CDR3 spells CASSPGGNTEAFF. The CDR3, as DNA: TGTGCCAGCTCACCCGGAGGAAACACTGAAGCTTTCTTT.

This clonotype has just a few counts. At one of its ends the junction is not consistent with the germline gene, which may arise from a read error. J is TRBJ1-4 and V is TRBV18, with 10 bases aligning to TRBD1. CDR3 length equals 15 residues. Germline CDR1 is KGHSH and CDR2 is LQKENI. The CDR3 protein is CASSAPGQGNEKLFF. For the CDR3, the DNA is TGTGCCAGCTCAGCACCGGGACAGGGGAATGAAAAACTGTTTTTT.

About this clonotype: The junction differs from germline at one of its ends, possibly a read error. The chain has TRBV7-9 and TRBJ2-3; perhaps TRBD2 as D (6 bases). The germline V gene encodes CDR1 SEHNR and CDR2 FQNEAQ (reference sequence). The CDR3 contains 10 residues. CDR3 bases: TGTGCCGGCGGCCCTAGCGTCGTCCATTTT. It specifies CAGGPSVVHF.

This clonotype has a count of ten or more. The chain links TRBV20-1 to TRBJ2-5; D is ambiguous. The V gene's germline CDR1 is DFQATT and CDR2 SNEGSKA (reference sequence). V was trimmed by 1 base and J by 11 bases, leaving 11 bases between them. The CDR3 contains 11 residues. CDR3 DNA sequence: TGCAGTGCTAGAGTGGTAGGAGAGCAGTACTTC. Residues: CSARVVGEQYF.

V is TRBV2 and J is TRBJ2-5; no clear D. CDR3 length: 13 residues. V lost 7 bases and J lost 2, with 11 bases in between. Germline V gene data show CDR1 as SNHLY and CDR2 as FYNNEI. The CDR3: CASKQGVQETQYF. CDR3 DNA: TGTGCCAGCAAACAAGGAGTTCAAGAGACCCAGTACTTC. Full variable domain (remainder filled in from reference TRBV2 and TRBJ2-5): EPEVTQTPSHQVTQMGQEVILRCVPISNHLYFYWYRQILGQKVEFLVSFYNNEISEKSEIFDDQFSVERPDGSNFTLKIRSTKLEDSAMYFCASKQGVQETQYFGPGTRLLVL.

The chain joins TRBV12-3 or TRBV12-4 to TRBJ2-7; unclear D gene. Between the trimmed V and J ends, which lost 5 bases and 5 bases, there was a span of 10 bases. CDR3 length: 12 amino acids. The CDR3 bases are TGTGCCAGCAGTGGCGGAGTCCACGAGCAGTACTTC. It yields the protein CASSGGVHEQYF.

The chain joins TRBV10-1 to TRBJ2-1; 9 nucleotides match TRBD2. After removal of 4 bases from V and 9 bases from J, the junction contained 10 bases not matched to a gene. The CDR3 totals 15 residues. Germline CDR1 and CDR2: WNHNN and SYGVQD (reference sequence). The CDR3 sequence: CASSVKIAGVLEQFF. The CDR3 nucleotides read TGCGCCAGCAGTGTCAAGATAGCGGGAGTTCTTGAGCAGTTCTTC.

This clonotype was seen at least ten times. This sequence joins TRBV7-8 and TRBJ1-5; no definite D call. CDR3 length: 15 amino acids. Deletions cut 0 bases from V and 6 bases from J, with 12 bases between. Germline assignment: CDR1 SGHVS and CDR2 FQNEAQ. The CDR3 loop reads CASSLAIGESQPQHF. Written as DNA, the CDR3 is TGTGCCAGCAGCTTAGCGATTGGGGAAAGTCAGCCCCAGCATTTT.

The chain joins TRBV6-2 or TRBV6-3 to TRBJ1-3, with D unresolved. Trimming took 4 bases from V and 2 from J, leaving 6 bases between them. Germline V gives CDR1 MNHEY, CDR2 SVGEGT. This CDR3 is 13 amino acids long. The CDR3 nucleotides read TGTGCCAGCAGTTTTTCCACTGGAAACACCATATATTTT. Its translation: CASSFSTGNTIYF.

This clonotype appeared many times. J is TRBJ2-5 and V is TRBV20-1; 11 bases line up with TRBD2. In germline, CDR1 is DFQATT, CDR2 SNEGSKA (reference sequence). The junction had 8 bases not matched to a gene; V was cut back by 4 bases and J by 4 bases. The length of the CDR3 is 15 residues. Here the CDR3 reads CSANNRLAGTETQYF. DNA of the CDR3: TGCAGTGCTAATAATCGACTAGCGGGAACAGAGACCCAGTACTTC.

A word on this clonotype: This clone may be a read error of a much larger clone one base away. The J gene is TRBJ2-3, the V gene TRBV28; TRBD2 matches at 7 bases. J was trimmed by 3 bases and V by 10 bases; bases with no gene match: 19. Germline CDR1 MDHEN, CDR2 SYDVKM. CDR3 length equals 17 residues. CDR3 coding DNA: TGTGCCACCAACCCCTTTGACCTAGCGGTAGAGACAGATACGCAGTATTTT. Translated, it gives CATNPFDLAVETDTQYF.

This chain uses TRBV5-1 with TRBJ2-5; 7 bases align to TRBD1. The trim removed 2 bases at V and 1 base at J, leaving 5 bases unmatched. The CDR3 runs 15 residues. CDR1 is SGHRS and CDR2 is YFSETQ in the germline V gene. The CDR3 here is CASSLGTGAQETQYF. The CDR3 nucleotides read TGCGCCAGCAGCTTAGGAACAGGGGCCCAAGAGACCCAGTACTTC.

J is TRBJ2-1 and V is TRBV3-1; 8 positions agree with TRBD2. Per the germline V gene, CDR1 is LGHDT and CDR2 is YNNKEL (reference sequence). CDR3 length equals 17 residues. Trimming at V came to 1 base and at J to 7 bases, leaving 12 bases not matched to a gene. CDR3 bases: TGTGCCAGCAGCCAAGTTACTAGCGGAGACCGGCCAAATGAGCAGTTCTTC. As protein: CASSQVTSGDRPNEQFF.

The chain employs TRBV7-9 and TRBJ2-1; 10 nucleotides agree with TRBD2. CDR3 length: 16 amino acids. V lost 2 bases, J lost 3 bases, and 4 bases stayed unmatched. Germline V gene lookup returns CDR1 SEHNR and CDR2 FQNEAQ (reference sequence). The CDR3 region has the DNA TGTGCCAGCAGCTTAACCCCTAGCGGGGGCTACAATGAGCAGTTCTTC. Its translation is CASSLTPSGGYNEQFF.

With regard to this clonotype: One base away lies a much larger clone, so this may be a sequencing read error. The chain employs TRBV7-2 and TRBJ2-1, with 9 bases that match TRBD2. Trimming removed 0 bases from V and 10 bases from J; junction bases left unmatched: 4. Germline assignment: CDR1 SGHTA and CDR2 FQGNSA. The CDR3 contains 14 residues. In nucleotides, the CDR3 is TGTGCCAGCAGCTTAGCGCGGGGGGGCGAGGAGCAGTTCTTC. The encoded protein is CASSLARGGEEQFF.

In regard to this clonotype: This may come from a read error, since a much larger clone is one base off. The J gene is TRBJ2-5, the V gene TRBV20-1; 8 bases align to TRBD2. Germline assignment: CDR1 DFQATT and CDR2 SNEGSKA (reference sequence). With 3 bases clipped from V and 0 bases from J, the junction kept 6 bases outside the gene matches. This CDR3 has 15 residues. The CDR3 here is CSASGTRGNQETQYF. The CDR3 DNA follows: TGCAGTGCTAGTGGGACTAGGGGGAACCAAGAGACCCAGTACTTC.

The chain joins TRBV18 to TRBJ1-3; 8 nucleotides line up with TRBD1. Germline lookup yields CDR1 KGHSH and CDR2 LQKENI. The CDR3 consists of 16 residues. J was trimmed by 0 bases and V by 3 bases; bases with no gene match: 4. Here the CDR3 reads CASSPGQDHSGNTIYF. CDR3 DNA sequence: TGTGCCAGCTCACCGGGACAGGACCACTCTGGAAACACCATATATTTT. The full variable domain, its missing parts supplied by reference TRBV18 and TRBJ1-3, is NAGVMQNPRHLVRRRGQEARLRCSPMKGHSHVYWYRQLPEEGLKFMVYLQKENIIDESGMPKERFSAEFPKEGPSILRIQQVVRGDSAAYFCASSPGQDHSGNTIYFGEGSWLTVV.

This clonotype has at least ten counts. The V gene is TRBV6-1, the J gene TRBJ1-4; 8 nucleotides line up with TRBD1. Germline values: CDR1 MNHNS, CDR2 SASEGT. The trim removed 1 base at V and 8 bases at J, leaving 9 bases unmatched. The CDR3 length is 16 residues. CDR3 residues: CASSEVIGQGGEKLFF. Here the CDR3 DNA reads TGTGCCAGCAGTGAAGTGATCGGACAGGGAGGAGAAAAACTGTTTTTT.

As for this clonotype: A read error may explain this, as a much larger clone is one base away. The gene calls are TRBV3-1 and TRBJ1-2; no definite D call. The germline V gene has CDR1 LGHDT and CDR2 YNNKEL (reference sequence). V lost 0 bases and J 3 bases, leaving 8 bases between the germline ends. CDR3 length: 14 residues. CDR3 sequence: CASSQDYNDYGYTF. As DNA, the CDR3 is TGTGCCAGCAGCCAAGACTACAACGACTATGGCTACACCTTC.

As concerns this clonotype: A much larger clone sits a single nucleotide away, making a read error possible. This chain uses TRBV7-2 with TRBJ2-3, with D unresolved. The V end was cut by 3 bases, the J end by 3 bases, with 16 bases between. Germline-derived CDR1 and CDR2 are SGHTA and FQGNSA. There are 16 residues in the CDR3. In nucleotides, the CDR3 is TGTGCCAGCAGCTTGGCGCTAGGTATAGGGACAGATACGCAGTATTTT. Protein: CASSLALGIGTDTQYF.

This clonotype was picked up many times. The V gene is TRBV6-6, the J gene TRBJ1-5; D might be TRBD1 (6 bases). V was cut by 0 bases and J by 10 bases, with 10 bases left in between. The germline V gene encodes CDR1 MNHNY and CDR2 SVGAGI (reference sequence). This CDR3 spans 13 amino acids. DNA of the CDR3: TGTGCCAGCAGTTACTCATCCGGGGGCCCCCAGCATTTT. Translation: CASSYSSGGPQHF.

V gene TRBV4-1 combines with J gene TRBJ1-2; D perhaps matches TRBD1 (6 bases). Between the trimmed V and J ends, which lost 5 bases and 8 bases, there was a span of 15 bases. Per the germline V gene, CDR1 is MGHRA and CDR2 is YSYEKL. CDR3 size: 13 residues. The CDR3 sequence: CASSLERGSGYTF. CDR3 nucleotides: TGCGCCAGCAGCTTGGAAAGGGGGAGCGGCTACACCTTC.

In nucleotides, the CDR3 is TGTGCCAGCAGCAAAAGGGGGGACACTGAAGCTTTCTTT. Protein: CASSKRGDTEAFF. The chain recombines TRBV11-2 with TRBJ1-1; TRBD1 might be the D (6 bases). The CDR3 covers 13 residues. The ends were cut back, 5 bases at V and 3 bases at J, with 10 bases in the middle. Looked up from germline, CDR1 is SGHAT and CDR2 is FQNNGV.